The rows below give T cell receptor beta chains drawn from one sample of a study of technical replicates of blood from a handful of donors. Profiling relied on immunoSEQ multiplex PCR, and the TCRdb table lists in-frame clones only, not all of them. The sample lists more than 9,000 clones, about 94% occurring once. Sequenced: PBMCs. Every receptor here comes from a human donor in good health. CDR3s include the opening cysteine and the closing phenylalanine or tryptophan. The order of the fields is clone size, V gene, D gene, J gene, CDR3 protein, CDR3 DNA. The D gene is left open where the match is weak. Rows give clone size only sometimes, using once, few, many, or a class for an expanded clone.

>-|TRBV28|TRBD1|TRBJ2-2
CASTEQGITGELFF
TGTGCCAGCACTGAACAGGGGATCACCGGGGAGCTGTTTTTT
>-|TRBV7-2|-|TRBJ1-1
CASTWGHLNTEAFF
TGTGCCAGCACCTGGGGACACTTGAACACTGAAGCTTTCTTT
>-|TRBV28|-|TRBJ1-2
CASSAPGLNYGYTF
TGTGCCAGCAGTGCCCCGGGACTGAACTATGGCTACACCTTC
>-|TRBV5-6|TRBD2|TRBJ2-7
CASSLPGLAGEVQYF
TGTGCCAGCAGCTTGCCGGGACTAGCGGGAGAAGTGCAGTACTTC
>-|TRBV6-1|-|TRBJ1-5
CASSVRTDSNQPQHF
TGTGCCAGCAGTGTGAGGACAGATAGCAATCAGCCCCAGCATTTT
>-|TRBV28|TRBD2|TRBJ2-3
CASSPNGLAGELYTQYF
TGTGCCAGCAGTCCCAACGGCCTAGCGGGAGAGTTATATACGCAGTATTTT
>-|TRBV30|-|TRBJ2-7
CAWAELSYEQYF
TGTGCCTGGGCGGAACTAAGCTACGAGCAGTACTTC
>-|TRBV28|TRBD1|TRBJ1-2
CASTGQPTYGYTF
TGTGCCAGCACGGGACAGCCCACCTATGGCTACACCTTC
>-|TRBV15|TRBD2|TRBJ2-5
CASRASGSPETQYF
TGTGCCTCACGGGCTAGCGGGAGCCCAGAGACCCAGTACTTC
>-|TRBV7-2|TRBD1|TRBJ2-7
CASSLGQTSYEQYF
TGTGCCAGCAGCTTGGGACAGACCTCCTACGAGCAGTACTTC
>-|TRBV7-3|-|TRBJ2-1
CASSLKVGTPRFF
TGTGCCAGCAGCTTAAAGGTGGGGACACCGAGGTTCTTC
>-|TRBV5-6|-|TRBJ2-6
CASSWRVTGANVLTF
TGTGCCAGCAGCTGGAGGGTCACAGGGGCCAACGTCCTGACTTTC
>-|TRBV6-1|-|TRBJ2-1
CASSEVLAQNEQFF
TGTGCCAGCAGTGAAGTTCTCGCCCAGAATGAGCAGTTCTTC
>-|TRBV6-5|TRBD2|TRBJ2-7
CASSSGLAGGYEQYF
TGTGCCAGCAGCTCAGGACTAGCGGGAGGTTACGAGCAGTACTTC
>-|TRBV7-9|TRBD2|TRBJ2-3
CASSSLAEGTTDTQYF
TGTGCCAGCAGCTCGCTAGCGGAGGGGACCACAGATACGCAGTATTTT
>-|TRBV11-2|TRBD2|TRBJ2-3
CASSLGASGSRTDTQYF
TGTGCCAGCAGCTTAGGAGCCAGCGGGAGTAGGACAGATACGCAGTATTTT
>-|TRBV5-1|TRBD1|TRBJ2-2
CASSFGQGANTGELFF
TGCGCCAGCAGTTTCGGACAGGGGGCGAACACCGGGGAGCTGTTTTTT
>-|TRBV6-1|TRBD2|TRBJ2-1
CASSELTSGRIRQFF
TGTGCCAGCAGTGAATTGACTAGCGGGAGAATTCGGCAGTTCTTC
>-|TRBV5-1|TRBD2|TRBJ2-3
CASSGGGTSGRSLPDTQYF
TGCGCCAGCAGCGGTGGGGGGACTAGCGGCCGATCCTTGCCAGATACGCAGTATTTT
>-|TRBV5-1|TRBD1|TRBJ2-7
CASSFQGAYEQYF
TGCGCCAGCAGCTTTCAGGGGGCCTACGAGCAGTACTTC
>-|TRBV30|-|TRBJ1-2
CAWGLGSYTF
TGTGCCTGGGGACTGGGGTCATACACCTTC
>once|TRBV5-1|TRBD1|TRBJ2-3
CASSSGQGWSSDTQYF
TGCGCCAGCAGCTCTGGACAGGGATGGTCTTCAGATACGCAGTATTTT
>-|TRBV10-1|-|TRBJ2-2
CASSDGSWDTGELFF
TGCGCCAGCAGTGACGGGAGTTGGGACACCGGGGAGCTGTTTTTT
>-|TRBV7-2|TRBD2|TRBJ2-1
CASSPSSGFSYNEQFF
TGTGCCAGCAGCCCCTCTAGCGGGTTCTCCTACAATGAGCAGTTCTTC
>-|TRBV10-3|TRBD2|TRBJ2-1
CAISELASNEQFF
TGTGCCATCAGTGAACTAGCGTCCAATGAGCAGTTCTTC
>-|TRBV30|-|TRBJ2-7
CAWSAFDTSYEQYF
TGTGCCTGGAGTGCATTCGACACTTCCTACGAGCAGTACTTC